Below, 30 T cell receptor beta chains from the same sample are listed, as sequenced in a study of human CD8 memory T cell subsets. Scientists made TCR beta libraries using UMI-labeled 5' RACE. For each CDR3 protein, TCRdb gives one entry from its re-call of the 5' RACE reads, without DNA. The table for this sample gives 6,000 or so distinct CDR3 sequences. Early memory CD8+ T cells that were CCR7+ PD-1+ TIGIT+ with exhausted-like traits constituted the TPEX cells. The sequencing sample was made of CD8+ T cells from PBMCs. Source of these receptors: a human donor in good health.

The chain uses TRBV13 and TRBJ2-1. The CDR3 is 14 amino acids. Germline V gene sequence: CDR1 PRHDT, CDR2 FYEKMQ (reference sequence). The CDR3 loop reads CASSLRTRWDEQFF.

CDR3 protein: CASSFGGATEAFF. The rearrangement joins TRBV19 to TRBJ1-1; the TRBD1 assignment by TCRdb is unverifiable without DNA. The length of the CDR3 is 13 residues. CDR1 and CDR2 (germline): LNHDA, SQIVND (reference sequence).

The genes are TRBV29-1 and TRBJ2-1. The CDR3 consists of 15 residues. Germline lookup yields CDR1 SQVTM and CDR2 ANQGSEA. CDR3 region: CSVGGLGITHNEQFF.

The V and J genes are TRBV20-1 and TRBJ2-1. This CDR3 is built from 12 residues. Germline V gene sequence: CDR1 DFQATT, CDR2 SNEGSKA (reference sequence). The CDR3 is CSARAPHNEQFF.

This CDR3 is CASSLERGYTDTQYF. This rearrangement joins TRBV7-2 to TRBJ2-3. This CDR3 spans 15 amino acids. Germline lookup yields CDR1 SGHTA and CDR2 FQGNSA.

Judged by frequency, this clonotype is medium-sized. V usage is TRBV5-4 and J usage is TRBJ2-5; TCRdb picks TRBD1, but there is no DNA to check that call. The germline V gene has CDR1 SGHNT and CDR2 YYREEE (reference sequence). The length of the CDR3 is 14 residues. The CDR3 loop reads CASSATGIEETQYF.

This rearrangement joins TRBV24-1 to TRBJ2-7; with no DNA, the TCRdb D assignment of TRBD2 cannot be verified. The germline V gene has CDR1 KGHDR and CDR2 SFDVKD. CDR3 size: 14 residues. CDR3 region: CATSDPGLSYEQYF.

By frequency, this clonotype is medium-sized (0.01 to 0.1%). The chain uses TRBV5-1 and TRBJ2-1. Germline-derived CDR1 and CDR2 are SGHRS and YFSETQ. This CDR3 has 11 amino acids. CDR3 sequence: CASSSSEEQFF.

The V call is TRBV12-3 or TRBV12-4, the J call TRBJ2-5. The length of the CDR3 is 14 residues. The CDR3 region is CASSLDGNQETQYF.

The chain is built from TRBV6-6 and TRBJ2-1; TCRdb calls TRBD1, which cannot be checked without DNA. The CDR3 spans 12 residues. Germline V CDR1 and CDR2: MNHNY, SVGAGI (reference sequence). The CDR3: CASSYWGNEQFF.

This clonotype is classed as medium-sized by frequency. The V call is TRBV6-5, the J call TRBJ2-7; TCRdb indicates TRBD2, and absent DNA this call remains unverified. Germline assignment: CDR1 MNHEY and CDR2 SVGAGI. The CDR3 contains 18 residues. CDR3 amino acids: CASSDPGLAGSPTYEQYF.

This CDR3 is CATSDHSGVTWNEQFF. The rearrangement links TRBV24-1 to TRBJ2-1; TCRdb names TRBD2, which stays unverified in the absence of DNA. Germline CDR1 KGHDR, CDR2 SFDVKD. CDR3 size: 16 residues.

CDR3 amino acids: CASGIQGRLENIQYF. The rearrangement uses TRBV7-3 and TRBJ2-4; lacking DNA, the TRBD1 call made by TCRdb goes unchecked. The CDR3 totals 15 residues. In germline, CDR1 is SGHTA, CDR2 FQGTGA.

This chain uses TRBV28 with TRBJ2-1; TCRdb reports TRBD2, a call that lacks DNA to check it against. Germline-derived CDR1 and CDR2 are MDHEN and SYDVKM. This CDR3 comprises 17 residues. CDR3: CASSLTPLTSASHEQFF.

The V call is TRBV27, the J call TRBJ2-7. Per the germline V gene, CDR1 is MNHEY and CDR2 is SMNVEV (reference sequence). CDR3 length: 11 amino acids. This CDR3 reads CASSSTYEQYF.

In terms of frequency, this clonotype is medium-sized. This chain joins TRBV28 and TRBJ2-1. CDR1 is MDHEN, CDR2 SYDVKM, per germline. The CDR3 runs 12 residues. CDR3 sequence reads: CASSLSVDEQFF.

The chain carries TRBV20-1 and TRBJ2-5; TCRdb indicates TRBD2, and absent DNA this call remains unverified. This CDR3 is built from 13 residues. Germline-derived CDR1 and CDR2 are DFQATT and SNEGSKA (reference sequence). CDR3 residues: CSTLAGGSRTQYF.

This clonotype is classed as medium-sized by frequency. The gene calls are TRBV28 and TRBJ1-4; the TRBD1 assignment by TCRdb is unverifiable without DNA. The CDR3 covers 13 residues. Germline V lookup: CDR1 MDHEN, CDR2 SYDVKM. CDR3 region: CASRDRANEKLFF.

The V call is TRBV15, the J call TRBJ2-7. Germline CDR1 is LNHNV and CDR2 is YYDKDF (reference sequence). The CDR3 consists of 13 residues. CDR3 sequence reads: CATSRDDLYEQYF.

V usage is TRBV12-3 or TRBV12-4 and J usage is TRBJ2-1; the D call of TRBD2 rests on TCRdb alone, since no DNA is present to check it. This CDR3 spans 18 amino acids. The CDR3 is CASSPLWVSGGSYNEQFF.

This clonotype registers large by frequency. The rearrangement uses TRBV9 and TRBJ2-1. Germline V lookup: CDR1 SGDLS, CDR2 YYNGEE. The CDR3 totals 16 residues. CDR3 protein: CASSGAVFASYNEQFF.

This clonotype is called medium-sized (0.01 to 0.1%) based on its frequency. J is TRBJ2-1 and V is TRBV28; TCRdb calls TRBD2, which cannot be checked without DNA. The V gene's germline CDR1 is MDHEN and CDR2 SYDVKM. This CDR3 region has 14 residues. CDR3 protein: CASRNLAPYNEQFF.

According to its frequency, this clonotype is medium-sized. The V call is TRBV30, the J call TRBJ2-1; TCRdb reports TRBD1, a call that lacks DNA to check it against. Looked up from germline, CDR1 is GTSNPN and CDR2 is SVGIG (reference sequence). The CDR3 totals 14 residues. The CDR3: CAWSVVPLYNEQFF.

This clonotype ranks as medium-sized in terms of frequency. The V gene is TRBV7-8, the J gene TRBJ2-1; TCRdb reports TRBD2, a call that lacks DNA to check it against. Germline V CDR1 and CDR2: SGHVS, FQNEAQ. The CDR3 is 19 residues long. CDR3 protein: CASSRLAPGRERDNNEQFF.

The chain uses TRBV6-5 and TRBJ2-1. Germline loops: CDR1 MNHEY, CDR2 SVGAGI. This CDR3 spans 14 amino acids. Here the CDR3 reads CASSSSPWYNEQFF.

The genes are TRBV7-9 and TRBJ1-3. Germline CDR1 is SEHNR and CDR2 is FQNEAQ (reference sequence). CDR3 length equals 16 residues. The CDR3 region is CASSFSVPSSGNTIYF.

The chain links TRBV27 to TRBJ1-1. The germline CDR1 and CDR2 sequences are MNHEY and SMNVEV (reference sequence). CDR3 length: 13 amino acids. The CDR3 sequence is CASSPGPNTEAFF.

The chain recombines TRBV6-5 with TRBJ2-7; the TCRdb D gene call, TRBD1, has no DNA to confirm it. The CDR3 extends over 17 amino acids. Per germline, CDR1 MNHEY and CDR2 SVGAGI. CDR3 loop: CASSSRPLRERSYEQYF.

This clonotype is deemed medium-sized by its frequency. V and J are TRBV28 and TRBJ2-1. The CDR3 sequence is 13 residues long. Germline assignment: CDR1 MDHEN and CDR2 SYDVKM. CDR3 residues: CASSLYEVIGQFF. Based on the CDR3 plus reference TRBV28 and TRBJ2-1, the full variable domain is DVKVTQSSRYLVKRTGEKVFLECVQDMDHENMFWYRQDPGLGLRLIYFSYDVKMKEKGDIPEGYSVSREKKERFSLILESASTNQTSMYLCASSLYEVIGQFFGPGTRLTVL.

The chain's CDR3 is CASSPAGYGTEAFF. The chain couples TRBV7-9 to TRBJ1-1. Germline V gives CDR1 SEHNR, CDR2 FQNEAQ (reference sequence). There are 14 residues in the CDR3.